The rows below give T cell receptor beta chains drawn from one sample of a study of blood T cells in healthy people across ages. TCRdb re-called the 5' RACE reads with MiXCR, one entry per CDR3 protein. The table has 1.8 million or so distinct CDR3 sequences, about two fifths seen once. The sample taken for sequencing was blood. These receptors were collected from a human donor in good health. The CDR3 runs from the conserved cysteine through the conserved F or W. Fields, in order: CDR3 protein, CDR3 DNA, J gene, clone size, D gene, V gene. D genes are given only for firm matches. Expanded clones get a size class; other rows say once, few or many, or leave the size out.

CDR3 protein: CASSLIRGSYEQYF
CDR3 DNA: TGCGCCAGCAGCTTGATCCGGGGGTCCTACGAGCAGTACTTC
J gene: TRBJ2-7
clone size: few
D gene: .
V gene: TRBV5-1

CDR3 protein: CASSAGGGIYNEQFF
CDR3 DNA: TGCGCCAGCAGCGCGGGGGGCGGGATATACAATGAGCAGTTCTTC
J gene: TRBJ2-1
clone size: .
D gene: TRBD2
V gene: TRBV5-1

CDR3 protein: CASRSTAFYGYTF
CDR3 DNA: TGTGCCAGCAGATCGACAGCTTTCTATGGCTACACCTTC
J gene: TRBJ1-2
clone size: .
D gene: .
V gene: TRBV12-3/TRBV12-4

CDR3 protein: CASSFDGTDTQYF
CDR3 DNA: TGTGCCAGCAGCTTCGACGGCACAGATACGCAGTATTTT
J gene: TRBJ2-3
clone size: many
D gene: .
V gene: TRBV5-1

CDR3 protein: CASSLGGTYEQYF
CDR3 DNA: TGTGCCAGCAGCTTAGGGGGAACCTACGAGCAGTACTTC
J gene: TRBJ2-7
clone size: many
D gene: .
V gene: TRBV7-9

CDR3 protein: CASSPGQGTRGGKLFF
CDR3 DNA: TGCGCCAGCAGCCCCGGACAGGGGACGAGAGGCGGAAAACTGTTTTTT
J gene: TRBJ1-4
clone size: .
D gene: TRBD1
V gene: TRBV4-3

CDR3 protein: CASSLTIETQYF
CDR3 DNA: TGCGCCAGCAGCCTAACCATAGAGACCCAGTACTTC
J gene: TRBJ2-5
clone size: .
D gene: .
V gene: TRBV5-1

CDR3 protein: CASRNPGTGKGYTF
CDR3 DNA: TGTGCCAGCAGAAACCCCGGGACGGGGAAAGGCTACACCTTC
J gene: TRBJ1-2
clone size: .
D gene: .
V gene: TRBV28

CDR3 protein: CASSRPGQDADYTF
CDR3 DNA: TGTGCCAGCAGCAGACCGGGACAGGATGCAGACTACACCTTC
J gene: TRBJ1-2
clone size: .
D gene: TRBD1
V gene: TRBV7-9

CDR3 protein: CAIDSPASYEQYF
CDR3 DNA: TGTGCCATCGACAGCCCCGCTTCCTACGAGCAGTACTTC
J gene: TRBJ2-7
clone size: .
D gene: .
V gene: TRBV7-9

CDR3 protein: CASSVDRYEKLFF
CDR3 DNA: TGTGCCAGCAGTGTGGACAGATATGAAAAACTGTTTTTT
J gene: TRBJ1-4
clone size: few
D gene: .
V gene: TRBV2

CDR3 protein: CASSIGQIQNEKRFF
CDR3 DNA: TGTGCCAGCAGCATAGGACAGATCCAAAATGAAAAACGGTTTTTT
J gene: TRBJ1-4
clone size: .
D gene: .
V gene: TRBV11-3

CDR3 protein: CASSLGGNSYGQYF
CDR3 DNA: TGTGCCAGCAGCTTAGGGGGCAACTCCTACGGGCAGTACTTC
J gene: TRBJ2-7
clone size: .
D gene: .
V gene: TRBV7-2

CDR3 protein: CASSQDVGGYEQYF
CDR3 DNA: TGTGCCAGCAGCCAAGATGTGGGAGGGTACGAGCAGTACTTC
J gene: TRBJ2-7
clone size: .
D gene: TRBD2
V gene: TRBV4-2

CDR3 protein: CASRGAEPSYEQYF
CDR3 DNA: TGTGCCAGCCGAGGGGCAGAGCCCTCCTACGAGCAGTACTTC
J gene: TRBJ2-7
clone size: few
D gene: .
V gene: TRBV18

CDR3 protein: CASSPGFNSEKRFF
CDR3 DNA: TGTGCCAGCAGCCCCGGGTTCAATAGTGAAAAACGGTTTTTT
J gene: TRBJ1-4
clone size: .
D gene: .
V gene: TRBV11-2

CDR3 protein: CASSYSPVEGEKLFF
CDR3 DNA: TGTGCCAGCAGTTACTCCCCAGTGGAGGGAGAAAAACTGTTTTTT
J gene: TRBJ1-4
clone size: .
D gene: .
V gene: TRBV6-6

CDR3 protein: CASGPGPSGTETQYF
CDR3 DNA: TGTGCCAGCGGCCCGGGACCCAGTGGTACAGAGACCCAGTACTTC
J gene: TRBJ2-5
clone size: .
D gene: .
V gene: TRBV5-5

CDR3 protein: CASSVGGDPYQPQHF
CDR3 DNA: TGTGCCAGCAGCGTAGGGGGAGACCCCTATCAGCCCCAGCATTTT
J gene: TRBJ1-5
clone size: few
D gene: .
V gene: TRBV9

CDR3 protein: CASSFDRGPTRGETQYF
CDR3 DNA: TGTGCCAGCAGCTTCGACAGAGGACCCACCCGCGGGGAGACCCAGTACTTC
J gene: TRBJ2-5
clone size: .
D gene: .
V gene: TRBV5-6

CDR3 protein: CASSLVPDGYYGYTF
CDR3 DNA: TGTGCCAGCAGCTTAGTCCCGGACGGATATTATGGCTACACCTTC
J gene: TRBJ1-2
clone size: .
D gene: .
V gene: TRBV7-9

CDR3 protein: CASSLVPGHNEQFF
CDR3 DNA: TGTGCCAGCAGCTTAGTTCCGGGGCACAATGAGCAGTTCTTC
J gene: TRBJ2-1
clone size: .
D gene: .
V gene: TRBV7-9

CDR3 protein: CSARELRSPNEQFF
CDR3 DNA: TGCAGTGCTAGAGAACTCCGCTCCCCCAATGAGCAGTTCTTC
J gene: TRBJ2-1
clone size: .
D gene: .
V gene: TRBV20-1

CDR3 protein: CASTGQQNTEAFF
CDR3 DNA: TGTGCCAGCACCGGACAGCAGAACACTGAAGCTTTCTTT
J gene: TRBJ1-1
clone size: few
D gene: .
V gene: TRBV27

CDR3 protein: CSVGGPSYQETQYF
CDR3 DNA: TGCAGCGTTGGGGGACCGAGTTACCAAGAGACCCAGTACTTC
J gene: TRBJ2-5
clone size: many
D gene: .
V gene: TRBV29-1

CDR3 protein: CASSASRDREPTEAFF
CDR3 DNA: TGTGCCAGTAGTGCCTCCCGGGACCGTGAACCGACTGAAGCTTTCTTT
J gene: TRBJ1-1
clone size: .
D gene: .
V gene: TRBV19

CDR3 protein: CASSLGPGRRDYGYTF
CDR3 DNA: TGTGCCAGCAGCTTAGGTCCAGGTCGGCGGGACTATGGCTACACCTTC
J gene: TRBJ1-2
clone size: .
D gene: .
V gene: TRBV7-7

CDR3 protein: CSARVRTSGGRSSYNEQFF
CDR3 DNA: TGCAGTGCTAGAGTAAGGACTAGCGGGGGCAGGAGCTCCTACAATGAGCAGTTCTTC
J gene: TRBJ2-1
clone size: .
D gene: TRBD2
V gene: TRBV20-1

CDR3 protein: CASSRGTTDEQYF
CDR3 DNA: TGTGCCAGCAGCCGAGGAACAACGGACGAGCAGTACTTC
J gene: TRBJ2-7
clone size: few
D gene: .
V gene: TRBV7-9

CDR3 protein: CASRRDRGPETQYF
CDR3 DNA: TGTGCCAGCAGAAGAGACAGGGGGCCTGAGACCCAGTACTTC
J gene: TRBJ2-5
clone size: .
D gene: TRBD1
V gene: TRBV2

CDR3 protein: CSTLTGGYEQYF
CDR3 DNA: TGCAGCACTTTGACAGGGGGATACGAGCAGTACTTC
J gene: TRBJ2-7
clone size: many
D gene: TRBD1
V gene: TRBV20-1

CDR3 protein: CASSNLQWRGSYEQYF
CDR3 DNA: TGTGCCAGCAGTAACCTACAGTGGAGGGGCTCCTACGAGCAGTACTTC
J gene: TRBJ2-7
clone size: .
D gene: .
V gene: TRBV6-5

CDR3 protein: CASSWGSEYFSYNEQFF
CDR3 DNA: TGTGCCAGCAGCTGGGGGTCTGAATATTTCTCCTACAATGAGCAGTTCTTC
J gene: TRBJ2-1
clone size: .
D gene: .
V gene: TRBV5-5

CDR3 protein: CASSRDLSRSSQLPGYGYTF
CDR3 DNA: TGTGCCAGCAGCCGAGATCTATCGCGCAGCTCCCAACTCCCTGGGTATGGCTACACCTTC
J gene: TRBJ1-2
clone size: .
D gene: .
V gene: TRBV4-2

CDR3 protein: CASSSTGAEETQYF
CDR3 DNA: TGCGCCAGCAGCTCCACAGGGGCGGAGGAGACCCAGTACTTC
J gene: TRBJ2-5
clone size: .
D gene: TRBD1
V gene: TRBV5-1

CDR3 protein: CASSWSRGYEQYF
CDR3 DNA: TGCGCCAGCAGCTGGAGTCGGGGGTACGAGCAGTACTTC
J gene: TRBJ2-7
clone size: .
D gene: .
V gene: TRBV5-1

CDR3 protein: CVSMGDSAYEQYF
CDR3 DNA: TGTGTCAGTATGGGGGACTCCGCCTACGAGCAGTACTTC
J gene: TRBJ2-7
clone size: .
D gene: .
V gene: TRBV19

CDR3 protein: CSASPPGEGSPLHF
CDR3 DNA: TGCAGTGCTAGTCCGCCAGGGGAGGGTTCACCCCTCCACTTT
J gene: TRBJ1-6
clone size: few
D gene: .
V gene: TRBV20-1

CDR3 protein: CASSLRGGLAYEQYF
CDR3 DNA: TGTGCCAGCAGCTTACGTGGGGGGTTAGCGTACGAGCAGTACTTC
J gene: TRBJ2-7
clone size: .
D gene: .
V gene: TRBV11-2

CDR3 protein: CATWGGGSNQPQHF
CDR3 DNA: TGTGCCACCTGGGGAGGGGGAAGCAATCAGCCCCAGCATTTT
J gene: TRBJ1-5
clone size: .
D gene: .
V gene: TRBV10-3

CDR3 protein: CASSRRDLRTDTQYF
CDR3 DNA: TGTGCCAGCAGTCGCCGGGACCTTCGCACAGATACGCAGTATTTT
J gene: TRBJ2-3
clone size: few
D gene: .
V gene: TRBV2

CDR3 protein: CASSWGTGTGGSGYTF
CDR3 DNA: TGCGCCAGCAGCTGGGGAACCGGGACAGGGGGCTCTGGCTACACCTTC
J gene: TRBJ1-2
clone size: .
D gene: TRBD1
V gene: TRBV5-1

CDR3 protein: CASSLNPGGRQPQHF
CDR3 DNA: TGTGCCAGCAGCCTAAACCCAGGGGGTCGACAGCCCCAGCATTTT
J gene: TRBJ1-5
clone size: few
D gene: TRBD1
V gene: TRBV7-2

CDR3 protein: CASSPWDRGEDYGYTF
CDR3 DNA: TGTGCCAGCAGCCCCTGGGACAGGGGAGAGGACTATGGCTACACCTTC
J gene: TRBJ1-2
clone size: few
D gene: TRBD1
V gene: TRBV9